This section outlines one TCR beta chain sequence together with its context. Its antigen is unidentified. Measured with immunoSEQ multiplex PCR; TCRdb has only the in-frame clones, and not every one. The table records about 100,000 clones, 89% of them present only once. This sample stems from a study of OX40 agonist ivuxolimab in advanced cancers. The germline CDR1 and CDR2 sequences are SGHVS and FQNEAQ. V was clipped by 10 bases and J by 1 base, with 13 bases between them. The CDR3 loop spans 14 amino acids. Study results and limitations: Relative to CD4+, CD8+ T cells held more expanded clones on average. At 0.1-3.0 mg/kg, partial responders had clonal expansion among the lowest observed.

The chain recombines TRBV7-8 with TRBJ2-2, with D tentatively TRBD1 (5 bases). The material was CD4+ or CD8+ T cells sorted from blood, obtained in a trial of the OX40 agonist ivuxolimab. The sequence came from an adult with an advanced solid tumor such as melanoma, head and neck, liver or kidney cancer. The CDR3 sequence is CAMKGHLNTGELFF. CDR3 nucleotides: TGTGCCATGAAAGGACACCTGAACACCGGGGAGCTGTTTTTT.